This TCR beta chain was profiled in a study of a mutant IDH1 vaccine in newly diagnosed glioma (dated by TCRdb to the early 2020s). In the study overall: Across visits V03 through V10, patients got a total of eight vaccinations, given in weeks 1, 3, 5, 7, 11, 15, 19 and 23. Vaccination started 4-6 weeks after radiotherapy alone, or was given together with temozolomide cycles in the groups whose treatment included chemotherapy. Of the 30 or so patients who were treated, about 62% were male and around 40% were female, and the mean age was about 40 years. Prior to enrollment, standard therapy consisting of radiotherapy alone, temozolomide alone, or radiochemotherapy with temozolomide had been administered to patients, with the combination being received by most patients. Peripheral blood was drawn at six visits: V03 (baseline), V05, V07, V10, V12 and V13. For exploratory analyses, longitudinal TCRB deep sequencing was carried out in about 26 treated patients wherever samples were available.

Findings and caveats that apply to the study as a whole: No apparent relationship was observed between pseudoprogression and alterations in the top peripheral T cell clonotypes detected by TCRB sequencing. Vaccine-induced immune responses across multiple MHC alleles were detected in about 92% of patients. The authors stated that sample limitations prevented analyses of patient blood samples from being reproduced. PBMC samples for TCRB deep sequencing were selected based on availability.

The sample's time point label is to be understood as: week 23, last vaccination. Each vaccine dose was 300 ug of a 20-mer mutant IDH1 peptide in Montanide, given subcutaneously with topical imiquimod. The donors had newly diagnosed IDH1-mutant astrocytomas of WHO grade 3 or 4 that showed loss of nuclear ATRX. The samples were drawn from NOA16, a multicentre, single-arm, open-label phase I trial in Germany that tested a mutant IDH1 peptide vaccine in humans for the first time. Genomic DNA for TCRB sequencing was isolated from EDTA blood with the DNeasy Blood and Tissue Kit. Preparation of the library involved the immunoSEQ multiplex PCR assay. Following the manufacturer's protocol, the hsTCRB Kit was used to amplify rearranged TCR beta chain sequences. An Illumina MiSeq was used to sequence the TCRB libraries. As for the authors' bioinformatics: Demultiplexing, trimming and gene mapping were performed with the kit vendor's proprietary platform. The source is immuneACCESS, and TCRdb retained only in-frame sequences with V and J called. Part of the clones is not carried over; for the studies checked, unresolved V genes explain less than half of this, and the remainder is unexplained. V and J calls and clone size are those listed in that table; D and trimming were worked out from the DNA. This sample is represented by 40,000 to 45,000 clones; around 74% of them were singletons. 4% to 6.5% of the sample is in the top ten clones.

V is pared back by 3 bases and J by 8 bases, with 14 bases lying between the germline termini. Reading the germline V gene gives CDR1 SQVTM and CDR2 ANQGSEA. The CDR3, cysteine through phenylalanine, is 13 amino acids long. The read is trimmed to its CDR3 DNA, 39 bases read in frame from base 1. This clone was recorded once. Its antigen target is currently unknown. Base qualities are missing; no much larger clone stands one base away. The chain links TRBV29-1 with TRBJ2-1; TRBD2 is a weak D gene call, 5 bases matching. Here the sequenced sample was PBMCs, taken from a glioma patient whose treatment included an IDH1 peptide vaccine. This receptor was identified in a man between 50 and 59 years old with glioma. The nucleotide sequence reads TGCAGCGTTGACAAAGGACTCCACGATGAGCAGTTCTTC. Its protein product is CSVDKGLHDEQFF.